This TCR beta chain was captured by sequencing in a study of blood T cell repertoires in COVID-19 (TCRdb year 2020). Background for the entire study: Samples covering the acute and convalescent phases of COVID-19 were provided by collaborators in the United States, Italy and Spain. The prospective study material was composed of cDNA or gDNA derived from T cells, B-cell-depleted T cells, or PBMCs. The dataset comprised deeply sampled blood TCRbeta repertoires from subjects exposed to, actively infected with, or recovered from COVID-19. The repertoires were made available in a free public database intended to serve as a resource for research on the immune response to SARS-CoV-2. Samples came from the ongoing ImmuneRACE study (first 160 participants) plus 1,254 subjects from 6 global collaborators. Sample metadata almost always included a de-identified subject ID, COVID-19 status, age in years and sex. Where available, HLA class I and class II types were taken from metadata supplied by the sample provider and were not determined by assay-based typing. On the study overall, not on this receptor specifically: The quantity of clinical and demographic metadata differed by source and by participant and was supplied without curation.

For CDR1 and CDR2, the germline V gene (reference sequence) lists SGHNT and YYREEE. Trimming accounts for 3 bases at V and 4 bases at J, while the number of junction bases matched to no gene is 9. CDR3 length: 16 amino acids, cysteine to phenylalanine. Only the CDR3 part of the read is kept: 48 bases, read in frame from the first base. For this clone: It lacks a known antigen. Per-base quality was not reported, and no clone a single base away is much larger than it.

Each collaborating institution followed its own protocols to collect whole blood in K2EDTA tubes. Collaborator samples were shipped for TCRbeta analysis as frozen whole blood, isolated PBMCs, or DNA extracted from either sample type. TCRbeta CDR3 regions were amplified from genomic DNA using the immunoSEQ Assay, a bias-controlled multiplex PCR. Processing in the source paper ran as follows. Nucleated cell counts per sample were estimated from amplification of reference gene primers within the assay. To quantify the absolute abundance of each unique TCRbeta CDR3 rearrangement, sequence reads were collapsed and filtered. Productive Simpson clonality was computed per sample as the square root of Simpson's diversity index over productive rearrangements. Imported from immuneACCESS, the table was reduced by TCRdb to in-frame sequences with V and J called. These copies leave out some clones; in studies compared against another copy, an unresolved V gene accounts for under half, and the cause of the remainder is not known. V and J calls and clone size are as listed in that table; D and trimming were resolved from the DNA. Here the sample has 70,000 to 90,000 clones; roughly 83% occur a single time. The top ten clones comprise 15% to 20% of the sample.

The source material was peripheral blood. This receptor was obtained from a woman of 80 years or more with acute or convalescent COVID-19. The V and J segments used are TRBV5-4 and TRBJ2-3, with 9 junctional bases fitting TRBD1. The CDR3 region: CASSSEFTGGADTQYF. The nucleotide sequence reads as follows: TGTGCCAGCAGCTCTGAATTTACAGGGGGCGCAGATACGCAGTATTTT. With all but the CDR3 taken from the reference TRBV5-4 and TRBJ2-3 genes, the full variable domain is: ETGVTQSPTHLIKTRGQQVTLRCSSQSGHNTVSWYQQALGQGPQFIFQYYREEENGRGNFPPRFSGLQFPNYSSELNVNALELDDSALYLCASSSEFTGGADTQYFGPGTRLTVL.